Listed below are T cell receptor beta chains from one sample, sequenced in a study of blood T cell repertoires in COVID-19. Here immunoSEQ multiplex PCR was the method, and the copy in TCRdb shows in-frame clones only, minus some. Seen here are under 300,000 clones, about nine tenths observed once, and the top ten hold about 3%. What was sequenced was peripheral blood. These receptor sequences come from a young woman with active or convalescent COVID-19. Both conserved end residues are part of each CDR3. The D gene is left open where the match is weak.

J gene,V gene,D gene,CDR3 DNA,CDR3 protein
TRBJ1-6,TRBV6-5,TRBD1,TGTGCCAGCCAGGGGGGAGGTTTTAATTCACCCCTCCACTTT,CASQGGGFNSPLHF
TRBJ2-7,TRBV10-1,.,TGCGCCAGCAGTGAGTCGAGGGACTCCTACGAGCAGTACTTC,CASSESRDSYEQYF
TRBJ1-1,TRBV18,.,TGTGCCAGCTCAAATGTGGAGGGCGGCACTGAAGCTTTCTTT,CASSNVEGGTEAFF
TRBJ1-2,TRBV21-1,.,TGTGCCAGCAGCATACACCCCAAGACAGGGGGCCATTATAACTATGGCTACACCTTC,CASSIHPKTGGHYNYGYTF
TRBJ1-2,TRBV28,TRBD1,TGTGCCAGCAGGCTACTACAGGGGGCAGGTGGCTACACCTTC,CASRLLQGAGGYTF
TRBJ1-6,TRBV5-1,.,TGCGCCAGCGCCCTCAAGCTCGATTCACCCCTCCACTTT,CASALKLDSPLHF
TRBJ1-2,TRBV11-3,.,TGTGCCAGCCCCGGGTCAGGGTTTAAGTATGGCTACACCTTC,CASPGSGFKYGYTF
TRBJ2-2,TRBV7-6,.,TGTGCCAGCAGCTTAGGGGGCTCGTGGGTCACCGGGGAGCTGTTTTTT,CASSLGGSWVTGELFF
TRBJ1-1,TRBV7-3,.,TGTGCCAGCAGCCCCTCGACAGCTATGAACACTGAAGCTTTCTTT,CASSPSTAMNTEAFF
TRBJ1-2,TRBV6-4,.,TGTGCCAGCTTGCTCACAACAGGCTGGGGCTATGGCTACACCTTC,CASLLTTGWGYGYTF